The 2 T cell receptor beta chains listed next were all sequenced from one sample in a study of blood T cell repertoires in COVID-19. The repertoire was sequenced with immunoSEQ multiplex PCR; TCRdb's copy has only in-frame clones and lacks some. There are more than 250,000 clones in the sample; roughly 90% occur only once, and 5% to 7.5% lies in the top ten. Sequenced sample: peripheral blood. The receptor set was obtained from a young man who had recovered from COVID-19.

The rearrangement uses TRBV6-5 and TRBJ2-7; 9 bases align to TRBD1. This CDR3 contains 16 residues. V dropped 0 bases and J dropped 4; count of bases not matched to a gene: 7. From germline, CDR1 is MNHEY and CDR2 SVGAGI. This CDR3 reads CASSYSPDRGSYEQYF. CDR3 nucleotides: TGTGCCAGCAGTTACTCTCCGGACAGGGGATCTTACGAGCAGTACTTC.

This clone showed up just once. The rearrangement uses TRBV4-2 and TRBJ1-3; 10 bases match TRBD1. CDR1 LGHNA and CDR2 YNFKEQ come from the germline V gene. V lost 2 bases, J lost 2 bases, and 9 bases stayed unmatched. This CDR3 has 18 amino acids. The CDR3 DNA reads as TGTGCCAGCAGCCAAATCACCGGGACAGGGGTAACTGGAAACACCATATATTTT. Translation: CASSQITGTGVTGNTIYF.